Listed below are T cell receptor beta chains from one sample, sequenced in a study. MiXCR, run by TCRdb on the 5' RACE reads, gives a single entry per CDR3 protein. The table has about 41,000 distinct CDR3 sequences, less than 30% seen once. Sequencing was done on a sample of memory CD4+ T cells sorted from a lymph node. Receptors were obtained from a female donor with breast cancer. The CDR3 runs from the conserved cysteine through the conserved F or W. The order of the fields is V gene, J gene, CDR3 protein.

>TRBV7-9|TRBJ2-3
CASSDRRLAVTDTQYF
>TRBV7-3|TRBJ2-3
CASSPGTGGRSTDTQYF
>TRBV6-4|TRBJ1-5
CASRDRQGHNQPQHF
>TRBV5-8|TRBJ1-2
CASSYFSGTPYGYTF
>TRBV9|TRBJ1-2
CASSVGDYGYTF
>TRBV10-3|TRBJ2-1
CAILRGGNEQFF
>TRBV4-1|TRBJ2-7
CASSLGLAGSYEQYF
>TRBV7-2|TRBJ1-6
CASSLDIRGYGSPLHF
>TRBV7-9|TRBJ1-1
CASHRATGPATEAFF
>TRBV6-2/TRBV6-3|TRBJ2-7
CASAGQGYEQYF
>TRBV11-2|TRBJ2-7
CASTRRRSSYEQYF
>TRBV6-5|TRBJ1-5
CASSYSRNRGGQNQPQHF
>TRBV7-8|TRBJ2-1
CATQLGGLAGVEQFF
>TRBV5-1|TRBJ2-3
CASSLEQITDTQYF
>TRBV12-3/TRBV12-4|TRBJ2-7
CASSFPGLGEQYF
>TRBV6-5|TRBJ1-5
CASSDGTLNQPQHF
>TRBV12-3/TRBV12-4|TRBJ2-5
CASSPEGLAGPYRQETQYF
>TRBV20-1|TRBJ2-1
CSGLAGDQRGFF
>TRBV21-1|TRBJ1-5
CASTKDRGSNQPQHF
>TRBV11-2|TRBJ2-1
CASGYNEQFF
>TRBV7-8|TRBJ2-4
CASSIVAGGLAGASKNIQYF
>TRBV12-3/TRBV12-4|TRBJ2-7
CASSWGQGNDEQYF
>TRBV27|TRBJ2-3
CASSPINRGPWATDTQYF
>TRBV6-5|TRBJ2-7
CASSYRGGEQYF
>TRBV12-3/TRBV12-4|TRBJ1-5
CASSLRPGGDQPQHF
>TRBV28|TRBJ2-3
CASNERGMVTQYF
>TRBV28|TRBJ1-4
CASSLRLALVATNEKLFF
>TRBV20-1|TRBJ1-1
CSAPDRGGTEAFF
>TRBV7-8|TRBJ2-3
CASSPLSGSRTDTQYF
>TRBV20-1|TRBJ1-5
CSAENHTPSNQPQHF
>TRBV27|TRBJ2-1
CASSLSGYGDNEQFF
>TRBV7-2|TRBJ2-7
CASSLGGTGEPYEQYF
>TRBV4-2|TRBJ1-1
CASSQERATGEAFF
>TRBV5-1|TRBJ2-5
CASSYNRDGDQETQYF
>TRBV25-1|TRBJ2-1
CASYRGGSYNEQFF
>TRBV5-1|TRBJ2-7
CASSLRQNHYEQYF
>TRBV6-1|TRBJ2-3
CASSKLAGSTDTQYF
>TRBV7-7|TRBJ2-3
CASSLEAGGTQYF